The sequence of this T cell receptor (beta chain) was determined in a study of shared clonotypes between healthy human individuals. The CDR3 contains 15 residues. With V trimmed by 5 bases and J by 2 bases, 5 bases remained unmatched. The germline CDR1 and CDR2 sequences are MDHEN and SYDVKM. Some clones are missing from TCRdb's copy, which holds only in-frame ones; the method was immunoSEQ multiplex PCR. The profile covers roughly 2,300,000 clones, with 80% to 95% appearing a single time and roughly 0.34% taken by the ten largest. Sequences were obtained from naive CD4+ T cells from PBMCs. Subset noted: CD45RA+ positively selected. This chain joins TRBV28 and TRBJ2-3; TRBD2 agrees at 9 bases. The sequence came from a man aged 18 to 30 in good health. Some clones in this sample may be carry-over from other donors' samples. The DNA of the CDR3 is TGTGCCAGCAGTAAGACTAGCGGTTACACAGATACGCAGTATTTT. It codes for CASSKTSGYTDTQYF.